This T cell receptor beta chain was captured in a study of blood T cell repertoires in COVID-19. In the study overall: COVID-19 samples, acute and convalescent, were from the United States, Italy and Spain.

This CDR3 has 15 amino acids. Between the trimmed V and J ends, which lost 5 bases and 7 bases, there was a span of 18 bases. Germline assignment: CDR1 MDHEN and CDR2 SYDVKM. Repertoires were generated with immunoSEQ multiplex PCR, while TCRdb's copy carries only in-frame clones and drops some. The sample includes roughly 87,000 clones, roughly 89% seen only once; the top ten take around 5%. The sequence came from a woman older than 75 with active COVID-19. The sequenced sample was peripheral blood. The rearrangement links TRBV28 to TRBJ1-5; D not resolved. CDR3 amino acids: CASSPPPGKEQPQHF. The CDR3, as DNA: TGTGCCAGCAGTCCCCCCCCGGGGAAGGAACAGCCCCAGCATTTT.